This is a list of T cell receptor beta chains from one sample in a study of cytomegalovirus exposure and HLA in healthy donors. The assay was immunoSEQ multiplex PCR, and TCRdb's table has in-frame clones only and misses some. The table has approximately 100,000 clones, roughly four fifths seen once; the top ten hold around 9.3%. The sample consisted of PBMCs. These receptors were obtained from a man aged 45 to 65 in good health and CMV-seronegative. Both conserved end residues are part of each CDR3. The order of the fields is J gene, V gene, D gene, clone size, CDR3 DNA, CDR3 protein. The D gene is left open where the match is weak. Size is omitted from some rows. Given values are once, few, many or a class for expanded clones.

TRBJ1-1 TRBV7-9 TRBD1 many TGTGCCAGCAGCTTACAGGGGGGGAACACTGAAGCTTTCTTT CASSLQGGNTEAFF
TRBJ1-1 TRBV18 - - TGTGCCAGCAATCGGGGGGCTGATGAAGCTTTCTTT CASNRGADEAFF
TRBJ1-1 TRBV4-1 - - TGCGCCAGCAGCCAAGTGGGGCTCGGCACTGAAGCTTTCTTT CASSQVGLGTEAFF
TRBJ1-2 TRBV30 - - TGTGCCTGGAGTCCAAGGGGCGGCAGAAATCTTTATGGCTACACCTTC CAWSPRGGRNLYGYTF
TRBJ1-1 TRBV5-1 - - TGCGCCAGCAGCTTGGGTCTGGAGGGCGAAGCTTTCTTT CASSLGLEGEAFF
TRBJ2-7 TRBV9 - - TGTGCCAGCAGCACACAGCTAGGAGGTGGGCAGTACTTC CASSTQLGGGQYF
TRBJ1-1 TRBV27 TRBD1 - TGTGCCAGCAGTTTCCACAGGGGGGGAACTGAAGCTTTCTTT CASSFHRGGTEAFF
TRBJ2-7 TRBV6-1 TRBD2 - TGTGCCAGCAGCCCGGGGGGGCCGATCAACGAGCAGTACTTC CASSPGGPINEQYF
TRBJ2-3 TRBV18 - - TGTGCCAGCTCCCCGGGCACAGATACGCAGTATTTT CASSPGTDTQYF
TRBJ2-5 TRBV5-4 TRBD1 once TGTGCCAGCAGCTTGGATGGGACAGGAGAGACCCAGTACTTC CASSLDGTGETQYF
TRBJ2-3 TRBV10-3 TRBD2 once TGTGCCATCAGGGGGGGGATCGGAGATACGCAGTATTTT CAIRGGIGDTQYF
TRBJ2-4 TRBV7-9 TRBD1 - TGTGCCAGCAGCCCCGGACAGGGGGCCAAAAACATTCAGTACTTC CASSPGQGAKNIQYF
TRBJ1-1 TRBV27 TRBD1 - TGTGCCAGCAGTTTTACAGGGGTCACTGAAGCTTTCTTT CASSFTGVTEAFF
TRBJ1-4 TRBV28 - - TGTGCCAGCATTCAGGGCTCAACTAATGAAAAACTGTTTTTT CASIQGSTNEKLFF
TRBJ1-1 TRBV5-1 - - TGCGCCAGCAGCTTGGGACACGGCACTGAAGCTTTCTTT CASSLGHGTEAFF
TRBJ1-2 TRBV6-5 TRBD1 - TGTGCCAGCAGTTGGGGACAGGGGGGGACTAACTATGGCTACACCTTC CASSWGQGGTNYGYTF
TRBJ1-2 TRBV2 - - TGTGCCAGCACACAGAGCTATGGCTACACCTTC CASTQSYGYTF
TRBJ2-2 TRBV7-9 - few TGTGCCAGCAGCCGGACTAACCTAAACACCGGGGAGCTGTTTTTT CASSRTNLNTGELFF
TRBJ2-7 TRBV29-1 - - TGCAGCGTAGCGACAGAAAACTCCTACGAGCAGTACTTC CSVATENSYEQYF
TRBJ2-1 TRBV5-4 TRBD2 - TGTGCCAGCAGCTTGGGGGCGGGAGGGCCGACTGAGCAGTTCTTC CASSLGAGGPTEQFF
TRBJ2-2 TRBV19 TRBD1 - TGTGCCAGTATAGACAGGGTAAAGCCCGGGGAGCTGTTTTTT CASIDRVKPGELFF
TRBJ2-7 TRBV6-1 - - TGTGCCAGCAGTGAAGGACGGTGGGCCACAGCGACGGGGGAGCAGTACTTC CASSEGRWATATGEQYF
TRBJ1-1 TRBV30 - - TGTGCCTGGAGTCCCCTGGGGGGGCGGATGAACACTGAAGCTTTCTTT CAWSPLGGRMNTEAFF
TRBJ1-1 TRBV5-4 - few TGTGCCAGCAGCTTTAGCAGCGAAGCTTTCTTT CASSFSSEAFF
TRBJ1-2 TRBV14 - - TGTGCCAGCAGCCGAGAGGGGGGTTCCTATGGCTACACCTTC CASSREGGSYGYTF
TRBJ1-3 TRBV7-2 - - TGTGCCAGCAGCTTAGAATACGGGGGAGGTAGACGAGGAAACACCATATATTTT CASSLEYGGGRRGNTIYF
TRBJ1-4 TRBV4-1 - - TGCGCCAGCAGCCAAGATCGGGGGGATCGTGAAAAACTGTTTTTT CASSQDRGDREKLFF
TRBJ1-6 TRBV9 - - TGTGCCAGCAGCGTAGGGATGGGGGACACTTCACCCCTCCACTTT CASSVGMGDTSPLHF
TRBJ1-5 TRBV5-8 - few TGTGCCAGCAGGCGTCCGGGGGGCCGGGATCAGCCCCAGCATTTT CASRRPGGRDQPQHF
TRBJ1-5 TRBV19 - - TGTGCCAGTAGCCGGTTCGGGGGGACGACTACTAGCAATCAGCCCCAGCATTTT CASSRFGGTTTSNQPQHF
TRBJ1-2 TRBV6-5 - - TGTGCCAGCAGTTACCTGGCCAACTATGGCTACACCTTC CASSYLANYGYTF
TRBJ1-1 TRBV29-1 TRBD1 - TGCAGCGTGCGACAGGGGGGTGCGAACACTGAAGCTTTCTTT CSVRQGGANTEAFF
TRBJ2-7 TRBV7-2 - - TGTGCCAGCAGCTCCCAGGGGTACTACGAGCAGTACTTC CASSSQGYYEQYF
TRBJ2-2 TRBV9 - - TGTGCCAGCAGCGTAGCCCAGGGTACCGGGGAGCTGTTTTTT CASSVAQGTGELFF
TRBJ1-2 TRBV6-5 - - TGTGCCAGCAGTTACTCTATTCAGGGGCTCGGTGGCTACACCTTC CASSYSIQGLGGYTF
TRBJ2-5 TRBV5-1 TRBD2 once TGCGCCAGCAAGCCGGGGACTAGCGGGAGTTCGTACCAAGAGACCCAGTACTTC CASKPGTSGSSYQETQYF
TRBJ2-1 TRBV7-3 TRBD2 - TGTGCCAGCAGCCCGAGCGGGGGACATAACAATGAGCAGTTCTTC CASSPSGGHNNEQFF
TRBJ2-1 TRBV7-7 - once TGTGCCAGCAGCCCTTCTACGAATGAGCAGTTCTTC CASSPSTNEQFF
TRBJ2-1 TRBV6-6 TRBD2 - TGTGCCAGCAATTCGGGGACTACGAACAATGAGCAGTTCTTC CASNSGTTNNEQFF
TRBJ2-7 TRBV28 TRBD1 - TGTGCCAGCAGTCGTCCCGGGACAGGGAACTACGAGCAGTACTTC CASSRPGTGNYEQYF
TRBJ1-1 TRBV27 - - TGTGCCAGCAGTTTAAAGCAGAACACTGAAGCTTTCTTT CASSLKQNTEAFF
TRBJ2-5 TRBV5-1 - - TGCGCCAGCAGCTTGGGGTCAGTCCAAGAGACCCAGTACTTC CASSLGSVQETQYF
TRBJ2-5 TRBV5-1 TRBD1 - TGCGCCAGCAGCTCGCGGACAGGGATGGAGACCCAGTACTTC CASSSRTGMETQYF
TRBJ1-3 TRBV7-2 TRBD1 - TGTGCCAGCAGCTTCGTGGGGACAGGGGGTAACACCATATATTTT CASSFVGTGGNTIYF